This TCR beta chain emerged from a study of brain T cells in children with intractable seizures. TCRdb's copy holds only in-frame clones and misses some; the assay was immunoSEQ multiplex PCR. Seen here are roughly 80,000 clones, about 92% observed once, and the top ten hold 1.5% to 1.7%. Germline V gene lookup returns CDR1 MGHDK and CDR2 SYGVNS. Unmatched junction bases numbered 8, after V lost 1 base and J lost 5 bases. The CDR3 length is 15 residues. The source material was peripheral blood, sampled at surgery. This sequence was found in a boy under two years old with tuberous sclerosis and intractable seizures. The rearrangement uses TRBV25-1 and TRBJ2-7; 7 bases fit TRBD2. The CDR3 DNA sequence: TGTGCCAGCAGTGAATCTCCCGGGAGGACGCACGAGCAGTACTTC. It translates to CASSESPGRTHEQYF.